The 20 T cell receptor beta chains below come from one sample, sequenced in a study of blood T cell repertoires in COVID-19. Libraries were prepared by immunoSEQ multiplex PCR; TCRdb keeps only in-frame clonotypes and omits some of them. Of roughly 100,000 clones listed, 85% to 90% are singletons. The sequencing input was peripheral blood. The receptors stem from a human donor in a cohort sampled during active COVID-19.

This clone appeared once. The genes are TRBV27 and TRBJ2-1; 10 bases match TRBD2. CDR1 and CDR2 from the germline V gene are MNHEY and SMNVEV (reference sequence). The CDR3 spans 15 residues. V was pared by 1 base and J by 7 bases, with 4 bases of the junction left unmatched. CDR3 loop: CASSLWASGRNEQFF. The CDR3 coding sequence is TGTGCCAGCAGTTTATGGGCTAGCGGGAGAAATGAGCAGTTCTTC.

This rearrangement joins TRBV9 to TRBJ1-2; maybe TRBD1 (5 bases). With 3 bases removed from V and 4 bases from J, the gap between germline ends came to 13 bases. Germline V gives CDR1 SGDLS, CDR2 YYNGEE. CDR3 length: 14 residues. This CDR3 reads CASSAFGGTYGYTF. The CDR3 region has the DNA TGTGCCAGCAGCGCATTTGGGGGGACCTATGGCTACACCTTC.

This chain's CDR3 is CASSKGTALGGETQYF. DNA for the CDR3: TGTGCCAGCAGCAAAGGGACGGCCCTCGGAGGAGAGACCCAGTACTTC. The chain carries TRBV21-1 and TRBJ2-5; TRBD2, the table's D call, lacks a check against the DNA. TRBV21-1 is a recognized pseudogene. This CDR3 is 16 amino acids long.

The chain joins TRBV18 to TRBJ2-5; the match to TRBD1 covers 8 bases. The CDR3 totals 15 residues. The V and J ends lost 1 base and 2 bases, in that order; junction bases with no gene match: 3. Germline CDR1 KGHSH, CDR2 LQKENI. CDR3 residues: CASSPRTGRQETQYF. CDR3 sequence (DNA): TGTGCCAGCTCACCACGGACAGGGCGGCAAGAGACCCAGTACTTC. The full variable domain, rest sourced from reference TRBV18 and TRBJ2-5, is NAGVMQNPRHLVRRRGQEARLRCSPMKGHSHVYWYRQLPEEGLKFMVYLQKENIIDESGMPKERFSAEFPKEGPSILRIQQVVRGDSAAYFCASSPRTGRQETQYFGPGTRLLVL.

The chain employs TRBV11-2 and TRBJ2-7; 9 positions match TRBD1. This CDR3 comprises 15 residues. Per germline, CDR1 SGHAT and CDR2 FQNNGV. The V segment lost 5 bases and the J segment 7 bases; nucleotides outside the gene matches: 12. CDR3: CASSPQQGAFGEQYF. CDR3 DNA sequence: TGTGCCAGCAGCCCCCAACAGGGGGCCTTTGGAGAGCAGTACTTC.

The J gene is TRBJ2-5, the V gene TRBV5-1; D perhaps matches TRBD1 (7 bases). This CDR3 has 15 residues. Trimming pared 1 base from V and 2 bases from J, leaving 12 bases between. In germline, CDR1 is SGHRS, CDR2 YFSETQ. CDR3 protein: CASSLRSGGQETQYF. For the CDR3, the DNA is TGCGCCAGCAGCTTGAGGTCAGGGGGGCAAGAGACCCAGTACTTC.

This chain uses TRBV28 with TRBJ1-2; D uncertain. Germline loops: CDR1 MDHEN, CDR2 SYDVKM. This CDR3 spans 13 amino acids. Between the trimmed V and J ends, which lost 6 bases and 4 bases, there was a span of 12 bases. The CDR3 reads CASRGDLAYGYTF. CDR3 bases: TGTGCCAGCAGGGGAGATTTGGCCTATGGCTACACCTTC.

This clone was observed once. The CDR3: CASSFRYEQYF. The CDR3 DNA follows: TGTGCCAGCAGTTTTCGGTACGAGCAGTACTTC. The J gene is TRBJ2-7, the V gene TRBV28, with D unresolved. The germline V and J ends were trimmed by 3 bases and 4 bases, with 4 bases remaining between them. Germline V gene sequence: CDR1 MDHEN, CDR2 SYDVKM. The CDR3 has 11 residues.

This sequence joins TRBV6-5 and TRBJ2-7; 12 bases fit TRBD2. This CDR3 region has 14 residues. V gave up 10 bases and J gave up 4 bases; unmatched junction bases: 8. Germline V gives CDR1 MNHEY, CDR2 SVGAGI. DNA for the CDR3: TGTGCCACCTGGGGACTAGCGGGTCTGTACGAGCAGTACTTC. Encoded protein: CATWGLAGLYEQYF.

The chain recombines TRBV4-3 with TRBJ2-2, with D perhaps TRBD2 (6 bases). This CDR3 has 16 amino acids. Germline V lookup: CDR1 LGHNA, CDR2 YSLEER. V lost 0 bases and J lost 6, with 14 bases in between. The CDR3 here is CASSQEPGGGAGELFF. CDR3 in DNA: TGCGCCAGCAGCCAAGAGCCCGGTGGAGGGGCCGGGGAGCTGTTTTTT.

The V call is TRBV5-1, the J call TRBJ1-6; perhaps TRBD1 as D (6 bases). There are 16 residues in the CDR3. CDR1 is SGHRS, CDR2 YFSETQ, per germline. Trimming stripped 3 bases from V and 0 bases from J, with 10 bases between. Here the CDR3 reads CASSSGQSSYNSPLHF. In DNA, the CDR3 is TGCGCCAGCAGCTCCGGACAGAGCTCCTATAATTCACCCCTCCACTTT.

The chain is built from TRBV6-2 or TRBV6-3 and TRBJ1-5, with D tentatively TRBD1 (5 bases). The CDR3 extends over 19 amino acids. Germline CDR1 reads MNHEY; CDR2 reads SVGEGT. The V end was cut by 3 bases, the J end by 0 bases, with 21 bases between. The CDR3 is CASSYGANPDFYSNQPQHF. CDR3 DNA: TGTGCCAGCAGTTATGGGGCAAACCCTGATTTTTATAGCAATCAGCCCCAGCATTTT.

This clone was observed once. The V call is TRBV11-3, the J call TRBJ1-4; perhaps TRBD1 as D (5 bases). V dropped 4 bases and J dropped 6 bases, with 15 bases sitting between them. The CDR3 length is 15 residues. Germline V lookup: CDR1 SGHNT, CDR2 YENEEA. This chain's CDR3 is CASSSSRDGDEKLFF. Here the CDR3 DNA reads TGTGCCAGCAGCTCATCCAGGGATGGAGATGAAAAACTGTTTTTT.

The chain employs TRBV6-6 and TRBJ2-1; 9 nucleotides match TRBD2. The CDR3 spans 13 residues. V trimming: 2 bases; J trimming: 15 bases; junction bases outside the gene matches: 8. Per the germline V gene, CDR1 is MNHNY and CDR2 is SVGAGI (reference sequence). The CDR3 is CASSYGLAGNLFF. The CDR3 DNA sequence: TGTGCCAGCAGTTACGGCCTAGCGGGGAATTTGTTCTTC.

CDR3 residues: CASSLGQSSNYGYTF. Here the CDR3 DNA reads TGCGCCAGCAGCTTAGGACAGTCATCTAACTATGGCTACACCTTC. The chain has TRBV5-1 and TRBJ1-2; possibly TRBD1 for D (6 bases). The germline V and J ends were trimmed by 2 bases and 0 bases, with 11 bases remaining between them. The CDR3 runs to 15 residues. CDR1 and CDR2 from the germline V gene are SGHRS and YFSETQ.

The V and J genes are TRBV5-1 and TRBJ1-3; D unresolved. This CDR3 is 14 amino acids long. V lost 5 bases, J lost 0 bases, and 9 bases lay in between. Germline V CDR1 and CDR2: SGHRS, YFSETQ. This chain's CDR3 is CASSSGSSGNTIYF. Here the CDR3 DNA reads TGCGCCAGCAGTTCCGGGTCCTCTGGAAACACCATATATTTT.

V usage is TRBV2 and J usage is TRBJ2-7; 7 bases fit TRBD2. The ends lost 7 bases at V and 0 bases at J; junction bases unmatched: 3. CDR3 length: 13 amino acids. The germline V gene encodes CDR1 SNHLY and CDR2 FYNNEI. The CDR3 spells CASTSGRSYEQYF. CDR3 DNA sequence: TGTGCCAGCACTAGCGGACGCTCCTACGAGCAGTACTTC.

The chain uses TRBV7-8 and TRBJ2-5; D gene ambiguous. The CDR3 spans 14 residues. Germline loops: CDR1 SGHVS, CDR2 FQNEAQ. The V gene lost 6 bases and the J gene lost 6 bases, with 17 bases spanning the gap. Written as DNA, the CDR3 is TGTGCCAGCAGACCTACTCCAGGTGACAAGACCCAGTACTTC. Its protein product is CASRPTPGDKTQYF.

The chain employs TRBV6-1 and TRBJ2-5; no reliable D call. The CDR3 sequence is 14 residues long. In germline, CDR1 is MNHNS, CDR2 SASEGT. V lost 2 bases, J lost 5 bases, and 12 bases lay in between. CDR3 region: CASSEQRSGETQYF. The CDR3 nucleotides read TGTGCCAGCAGTGAACAGAGGTCCGGGGAGACCCAGTACTTC.

V gene TRBV12-3 or TRBV12-4 combines with J gene TRBJ2-1; TRBD1 matches 12 bases. The V and J ends lost 5 bases and 16 bases, in that order; junction bases with no gene match: 9. CDR3 length equals 13 residues. The CDR3 loop is CASSPRGQGAQFF. Here the CDR3 DNA reads TGTGCCAGCAGTCCCCGGGGACAGGGGGCCCAATTCTTC.